This TCR beta chain was captured by sequencing in a study of blood T cell repertoires in COVID-19. Study summary: From the United States, Italy and Spain came samples of acute and convalescent COVID-19. Nucleic acid was either cDNA or gDNA, and it came from T cells, B-cell-depleted T cells, or PBMCs.

In the source study's methods: How many nucleated cells were present was estimated from reference gene primer amplification. TCRdb's copy holds only in-frame clones and misses some; the assay was immunoSEQ multiplex PCR. That table gives V, J and clone size, and the DNA gave D and trimming. The table lists some 180,000 clones, around 80% of them singletons. CDR1 is DFQATT, CDR2 SNEGSKA, per germline (reference sequence). Unmatched junction bases numbered 6, after V lost 3 bases and J lost 0 bases. The CDR3 has 15 amino acids. The chain combines TRBV20-1 with TRBJ1-1, with 8 bases identical to TRBD1. The sequenced sample was peripheral blood. The sequence was obtained from a human donor in a cohort sampled during active COVID-19. The CDR3 spells CSASVTGDMNTEAFF. The CDR3 DNA reads TGCAGTGCTAGTGTGACAGGGGATATGAACACTGAAGCTTTCTTT.